A selection of T cell receptor beta chains follows, all from one sample in a study of identical twins. TCRdb called the 5' RACE reads again in MiXCR, with one record for every CDR3 protein. The table has around 1.7 million distinct CDR3 sequences, roughly 35% seen once. The specimen sequenced was cord blood. The receptors here all came from a newborn girl in good health. Each CDR3 is given with its conserved first and last residue. The D gene is left open where the match is weak.

>TRBV4-2|TRBJ2-2|TRBD2
CASSSRLAGGGELFF
>TRBV29-1|TRBJ1-1|NA
CSVERDLNTEAFF
>TRBV20-1|TRBJ1-1|NA
CSARIREVYTEAFF
>TRBV20-1|TRBJ2-5|TRBD2
CSASGSSGRSQETQYF
>TRBV2|TRBJ2-7|NA
CASSQGPVRGEQAYYEQYF
>TRBV5-1|TRBJ2-1|TRBD2
CASSFGKRDHSYNEQFF
>TRBV24-1|TRBJ1-1|NA
CATSGGSAEAFF
>TRBV24-1|TRBJ2-1|TRBD1
CATSAGTGNEQFF
>TRBV6-1|TRBJ2-7|NA
CASSDPPGLSYEQYF
>TRBV24-1|TRBJ2-3|NA
CATSDGGGTDTQYF
>TRBV12-3/TRBV12-4|TRBJ2-1|TRBD2
CASSFRISGSSYNEQFF
>TRBV27|TRBJ2-1|TRBD2
CASIILRGGNEQFF
>TRBV28|NA|NA
CASVAILYNEQYF
>TRBV29-1|TRBJ1-1|NA
CSVLEGKAFF
>TRBV4-1|TRBJ2-7|NA
CASSRRTTSYEQYF
>TRBV4-2|TRBJ2-1|TRBD2
CASRRGSGDNNEQFF
>TRBV6-6|TRBJ1-2|TRBD1
CASSSQGKRGYGYTF
>TRBV28|NA|TRBD1
CASSSPGTGKVYEQYF
>TRBV5-1|TRBJ1-1|NA
CASSLARGQGNTEAFF
>TRBV5-1|TRBJ2-1|TRBD2
CASSLYRLAGGKAYEQFF
>TRBV12-3/TRBV12-4|TRBJ2-3|NA
CASSSQGHLSTDTQYF
>TRBV9|TRBJ2-3|TRBD2
CASSVVPSGSSDTQYF
>TRBV20-1|NA|NA
CSAPRVGSKNIQYF
>TRBV7-2|TRBJ2-1|NA
CASSFMGLVRYNEQFF
>TRBV27|TRBJ2-7|TRBD2
CATSLSTSGQLSYEQYF
>TRBV2|TRBJ2-3|NA
CASSEGGTWPITDTQYF
>TRBV6-8|TRBJ1-1|TRBD1
CASSYFGQGEDTEAFF
>TRBV20-1|TRBJ2-7|TRBD2
CSALGLGSSYEQYF
>TRBV5-5|TRBJ1-1|NA
CASSFKVTEAFF
>TRBV7-8|TRBJ1-2|NA
CASTPLPNNYGYTF
>TRBV12-3/TRBV12-4|TRBJ2-7|TRBD1
CASSGDRDGQREQYF
>TRBV10-3|TRBJ1-2|NA
CAISESAGSRYGYTF
>TRBV28|TRBJ2-1|TRBD2
CASSSTGTSRVEQFF
>TRBV20-1|TRBJ2-1|TRBD2
CSARDPGGLSVEQFF
>TRBV6-5|TRBJ2-5|TRBD2
CASSYSTSGSKTQYF
>TRBV24-1|TRBJ1-5|TRBD1
CATSDRTGGRSQPQHF
>TRBV9|TRBJ2-7|NA
CASSSGSAREQYF
>TRBV6-1|TRBJ1-1|NA
CASSQRWGTEAFF
>TRBV20-1|TRBJ2-3|TRBD2
CSAPSGSQPDTQYF
>TRBV9|TRBJ2-7|NA
CASSRTQAYEQYF
>TRBV24-1|TRBJ1-5|TRBD1
CATSDFGDRTQHF
>TRBV20-1|TRBJ2-5|NA
CSAPQRDTLPNEQYF
>TRBV19|TRBJ1-1|TRBD1
CASSHRTGGNTEAFF
>TRBV12-3/TRBV12-4|TRBJ2-7|NA
CASSPRSSYEQYF
>TRBV4-1|TRBJ1-1|NA
CASSQETQPNTEAFF
>TRBV21-1|TRBJ2-7|NA
CASMYEQYF
>TRBV4-1|TRBJ1-2|NA
CAGSQEGGARSYTF
>TRBV20-1|TRBJ2-2|NA
CSAVRLGSGELFF
>TRBV29-1|TRBJ2-1|TRBD2
CSADTGGYNEQFF
>TRBV18|TRBJ2-3|NA
CASPPLRETDTRYF
>TRBV6-1|TRBJ2-5|TRBD2
CAGRLAGETQYF
>TRBV12-3/TRBV12-4|TRBJ2-4|TRBD2
CASSLTGREIAKNIQYF
>TRBV12-3/TRBV12-4|TRBJ1-2|NA
CASSFRAGMLTNYGYTF
>TRBV10-3|TRBJ1-2|TRBD1
CAIRGPGQGGYDYTF
>TRBV20-1|NA|TRBD2
CSAPLGGRGYEQYF
>TRBV28|TRBJ2-1|NA
CASRGSVGEQFF
>TRBV9|TRBJ1-2|TRBD1
CASSVEGTGVDGYTF
>TRBV12-3/TRBV12-4|TRBJ2-5|TRBD2
CASSLPSGEEETQYF